These 24 T cell receptor beta chains were all obtained from the same sample, sequenced in a study of shared clonotypes between healthy human individuals. Profiled with immunoSEQ multiplex PCR; TCRdb holds only in-frame clones, not every one. The table records some 2,100,000 clones, around 95% of them present only once. Input material: naive CD4+ T cells sorted from blood. This sample's subset: CD45RA+ positively selected. The source is a man aged 18 to 29 in good health.

The chain has TRBV10-3 and TRBJ1-1, with D unclear. Germline lookup yields CDR1 ENHRY and CDR2 SYGVKD. This CDR3 is 13 amino acids long. Trimming took 6 bases from V and 1 from J, leaving 9 bases between them. This CDR3 reads CAISKDGNTEAFF. CDR3 DNA sequence: TGTGCCATCAGCAAGGACGGGAACACTGAAGCTTTCTTT.

The rearrangement links TRBV5-6 to TRBJ1-6; 7 bases align to TRBD1. Per germline, CDR1 SGHDT and CDR2 YYEEEE. V was pared by 2 bases and J by 9 bases, with 5 bases of the junction left unmatched. The CDR3 runs 14 residues. The CDR3 sequence: CASSLQGISSPLHF. CDR3 DNA: TGTGCCAGCAGCTTACAGGGGATTAGTTCACCCCTCCACTTT.

J is TRBJ2-2 and V is TRBV5-1; no firm D call. V was pared by 0 bases and J by 1 base, with 7 bases between. This CDR3 is built from 15 residues. Germline CDR1 reads SGHRS; CDR2 reads YFSETQ. The DNA for the CDR3 is TGCGCCAGCAGCTTGGGCCCCCAGAACACCGGGGAGCTGTTTTTT. Translating it yields CASSLGPQNTGELFF.

V usage is TRBV30 and J usage is TRBJ2-1, with TRBD1 matching 9 bases. The CDR3 length is 15 residues. CDR1 GTSNPN and CDR2 SVGIG come from the germline V gene (reference sequence). Trimming at V came to 0 bases and at J to 4 bases, leaving 4 bases not matched to a gene. The CDR3 DNA reads TGTGCCTGGAGTGTACGGGACAGGGTTTACAATGAGCAGTTCTTC. It specifies CAWSVRDRVYNEQFF.

On this clone itself: Other DNA sequences in the sample encode the same CDR3. This chain links TRBV2 with TRBJ2-2; D ambiguous. Deletions cut 4 bases from V and 1 base from J, with 7 bases between. The germline V gene encodes CDR1 SNHLY and CDR2 FYNNEI. The CDR3 has 14 residues. The CDR3: CASSVAENTGELFF. The CDR3, as DNA: TGTGCCAGCAGTGTTGCAGAGAACACCGGGGAGCTGTTTTTT.

V and J are TRBV9 and TRBJ2-3; no firm D call. CDR1 and CDR2 from the germline V gene are SGDLS and YYNGEE. The CDR3 is 16 residues long. V was trimmed by 0 bases and J by 0 bases, leaving 11 bases between them. The CDR3 DNA sequence: TGTGCCAGCAGCGTAGGCCCTTTAGCTAGCACAGATACGCAGTATTTT. It yields the protein CASSVGPLASTDTQYF.

The CDR3 coding sequence is TGTGCCAGCTCACTTTCGACAGGGACGCGTCCGGGTGAGCAGTACTTC. Residues: CASSLSTGTRPGEQYF. The V gene is TRBV18, the J gene TRBJ2-7, with 7 nucleotides matching TRBD1. There are 16 residues in the CDR3. V lost 4 bases to trimming and J lost 7 bases; unmatched junction nucleotides: 16. CDR1 is KGHSH and CDR2 is LQKENI in the germline V gene.

This chain uses TRBV11-3 with TRBJ2-1; 13 positions agree with TRBD2. Unmatched junction bases numbered 10, after V lost 5 bases and J lost 0 bases. Germline V CDR1 and CDR2: SGHNT, YENEEA. CDR3 length equals 19 residues. CDR3 residues: CASSPGLAGSPSSYNEQFF. The CDR3 region has the DNA TGTGCCAGCAGCCCGGGACTAGCGGGGTCCCCGAGCTCCTACAATGAGCAGTTCTTC.

Note on this clone: Other DNA sequences in the same sample also yield this CDR3. V and J are TRBV6-1 and TRBJ1-2; D gene ambiguous. V was shortened by 1 base and J by 0 bases, with 6 bases between the two germline ends. The CDR3 runs 14 residues. Germline loops: CDR1 MNHNS, CDR2 SASEGT. The CDR3 spells CASSEGGTNYGYTF. The CDR3 bases are TGTGCCAGCAGTGAAGGAGGAACTAACTATGGCTACACCTTC.

The rearrangement links TRBV5-4 to TRBJ2-2, with D perhaps being TRBD1 or TRBD2 (5 bases each). The CDR3 runs to 16 residues. In germline, CDR1 is SGHNT, CDR2 YYREEE (reference sequence). Trimming shortened V by 6 bases and J by 2 bases, and 17 bases separated the two germline ends. The CDR3 DNA reads as TGTGCCAGCACCATTTCCCGGGGCCACAACACCGGGGAGCTGTTTTTT. It specifies CASTISRGHNTGELFF.

The chain links TRBV4-1 to TRBJ2-2; 11 nucleotides line up with TRBD2. Looked up from germline, CDR1 is MGHRA and CDR2 is YSYEKL. The length of the CDR3 is 17 residues. V was pared by 3 bases and J by 4 bases, with 7 bases of the junction left unmatched. DNA of the CDR3: TGCGCCAGCAGCCATCTACTAGCGGGAGTGGCCACCGGGGAGCTGTTTTTT. It translates to CASSHLLAGVATGELFF.

Concerning this clone itself: Within the sample, other DNA sequences also encode this same CDR3. This chain connects TRBV7-2 to TRBJ2-3; 9 bases align to TRBD2. Germline CDR1 reads SGHTA; CDR2 reads FQGNSA. The CDR3 loop spans 15 amino acids. V shed 3 bases, J shed 1 base, and the junction held 2 bases outside the gene matches. CDR3 sequence (DNA): TGTGCCAGCAGCTTGACTAGCGGCCGCACAGATACGCAGTATTTT. Amino acids: CASSLTSGRTDTQYF.

The rearrangement uses TRBV5-8 and TRBJ2-5, with 7 bases fitting TRBD1. The germline V gene has CDR1 SGHTS and CDR2 YDEGEE. This CDR3 is 16 amino acids long. With 3 bases clipped from V and 4 bases from J, the junction kept 12 bases outside the gene matches. For the CDR3, the DNA is TGTGCCAGCAGCTCGAGGTCGACAGGGTACCGAGAGACCCAGTACTTC. Amino acid sequence: CASSSRSTGYRETQYF.

The chain joins TRBV9 to TRBJ1-6, with D perhaps matching TRBD1 (6 bases). V was pared by 0 bases and J by 10 bases, with 11 bases between. The CDR3 totals 14 residues. Germline lookup yields CDR1 SGDLS and CDR2 YYNGEE. CDR3 DNA: TGTGCCAGCAGCGTAGAACAGGGTGGGTCACCCCTCCACTTT. Translation: CASSVEQGGSPLHF.

In the case of this clone: Other DNA sequences in this sample translate to the same CDR3. The chain uses TRBV2 and TRBJ1-1; no clear D gene. CDR1 SNHLY and CDR2 FYNNEI come from the germline V gene. Between the trimmed V and J ends, which lost 4 bases and 1 base, there was a span of 7 bases. The CDR3 is 13 amino acids. The CDR3: CASSVRQNTEAFF. CDR3 nucleotide sequence: TGTGCCAGCAGTGTGAGGCAGAACACTGAAGCTTTCTTT.

This clone was found once. The chain recombines TRBV10-3 with TRBJ1-2; D possibly corresponds to TRBD1 (5 bases). The CDR3 contains 16 residues. V was clipped by 0 bases and J by 4 bases, with 15 bases between them. Germline loops: CDR1 ENHRY, CDR2 SYGVKD. The CDR3 protein is CAISESQVNQGYGYTF. The CDR3 DNA sequence: TGTGCCATCAGTGAGTCGCAGGTGAATCAGGGCTATGGCTACACCTTC.

For the CDR3, the DNA is TGCGCCAGCAGCTTATACAGGGGGCAGCCCCTTAGGGAGACCCAGTACTTC. Translated: CASSLYRGQPLRETQYF. This chain links TRBV5-1 with TRBJ2-5; TRBD1 matches at 9 bases. V lost 2 bases to trimming and J lost 5 bases; unmatched junction nucleotides: 13. Looked up from germline, CDR1 is SGHRS and CDR2 is YFSETQ. This CDR3 is built from 17 residues. Complete variable domain (other parts from reference TRBV5-1 and TRBJ2-5): KAGVTQTPRYLIKTRGQQVTLSCSPISGHRSVSWYQQTPGQGLQFLFEYFSETQRNKGNFPGRFSGRQFSNSRSEMNVSTLELGDSALYLCASSLYRGQPLRETQYFGPGTRLLVL.

This clone was seen a single time. The genes are TRBV21-1 and TRBJ2-3; TRBD1 reflects the table's D call only, with no check against the DNA. TRBV21-1 is deemed a pseudogene. The CDR3 has 19 amino acids. As DNA, the CDR3 is TGTGCCAGCAGCAAAGGACAGGGGCCGATCGATAGATCAACAGATACGCAGTATTTT. Translation: CASSKGQGPIDRSTDTQYF.

The CDR3 nucleotides are TGTGCCAGTAGATCGCAGACATCCCCCTACGAGCAGTACTTC. It encodes CASRSQTSPYEQYF. The V gene is TRBV19, the J gene TRBJ2-7; D is ambiguous. Germline V gene sequence: CDR1 LNHDA, CDR2 SQIVND (reference sequence). This CDR3 is 14 amino acids long. V lost 6 bases, J lost 2 bases, and 14 bases lay in between. The complete variable domain, with remaining parts taken from reference TRBV19 and TRBJ2-7, reads DGGITQSPKYLFRKEGQNVTLSCEQNLNHDAMYWYRQDPGQGLRLIYYSQIVNDFQKGDIAEGYSVSREKKESFPLTVTSAQKNPTAFYLCASRSQTSPYEQYFGPGTRLTVT.

The rearrangement uses TRBV7-9 and TRBJ1-2, with 7 nucleotides matching TRBD1. The V segment lost 1 base and the J segment 0 bases; nucleotides outside the gene matches: 2. Germline lookup yields CDR1 SEHNR and CDR2 FQNEAQ (reference sequence). This CDR3 has 15 residues. The CDR3 is CASSLGDRPNYGYTF. In DNA form, the CDR3 reads TGTGCCAGCAGCTTAGGGGACAGACCTAACTATGGCTACACCTTC.

The chain recombines TRBV18 with TRBJ1-3; D ambiguous. Germline CDR1 and CDR2: KGHSH and LQKENI. Deletions cut 2 bases from V and 0 bases from J, with 14 bases between. This CDR3 spans 17 amino acids. The CDR3 here is CASSPLKEEFSGNTIYF. The CDR3 nucleotides read TGTGCCAGCTCACCATTGAAAGAAGAATTCTCTGGAAACACCATATATTTT.

This clone showed up just once. V is TRBV9 and J is TRBJ2-5, with TRBD1 matching 10 bases. The germline gives CDR1 SGDLS, CDR2 YYNGEE. This CDR3 contains 15 residues. V was clipped by 3 bases and J by 3 bases; unmatched bases: 5. The chain's CDR3 is CASSASGQGEETQYF. Here the CDR3 DNA reads TGTGCCAGCAGCGCTTCCGGACAGGGGGAAGAGACCCAGTACTTC.

Remarks on this clone: Other DNA sequences in this sample translate to the same CDR3. V and J are TRBV2 and TRBJ1-3; TRBD1 is a possible D gene (5 bases). Germline V lookup: CDR1 SNHLY, CDR2 FYNNEI. Trimming took 6 bases from V and 4 from J, leaving 7 bases between them. This CDR3 region has 12 residues. This CDR3 reads CASRRGGNTIYF. The CDR3 DNA reads TGTGCCAGCAGAAGGGGAGGAAACACCATATATTTT.

To note about this clone: The sample holds other DNA sequences that translate to the same CDR3. This chain uses TRBV18 with TRBJ1-5, with TRBD1 matching over 8 bases. Germline loops: CDR1 KGHSH, CDR2 LQKENI. The CDR3 totals 15 residues. V trimming: 3 bases; J trimming: 2 bases; junction bases outside the gene matches: 3. CDR3 nucleotide sequence: TGTGCCAGCTCACCCGGACAGGGCGGCAATCAGCCCCAGCATTTT. Translation: CASSPGQGGNQPQHF.